The clone carrying this T cell receptor (beta chain) was detected only a few times. Its matching antigen is unknown. Active moderate-to-severe ophthalmopathy, Clinical Activity Score at least 3, NOSPECS at least 4, under 3 months' duration. Lactation, pregnancy, other autoimmune disease or uncontrolled infection excluded patients. The PBMCs were taken from about 9.7 ml of fresh peripheral blood. The sample is drawn from a study of T cells in Graves' hyperthyroidism and ophthalmopathy. CDR1 MDHEN and CDR2 SYDVKM come from the germline V gene. This CDR3 is built from 18 residues. V shed 7 bases and J 9 bases; nucleotides not matched to a gene: 23. Amplified TCR beta CDR3 regions derived from RNA transcripts. The study used the HTBI primer set for a first-round RT-PCR of the TCR CDR3. TCRdb re-derived calls from the multiplex PCR reads in MiXCR, one entry per CDR3 protein. The sample has some 650,000 distinct CDR3 sequences, approximately 15% seen once.

Notes on the study in general: In blood, most of the thyroid clonotypes expanded above 0.001 were also present.

The specimen was blood. This clonotype originated in a woman aged 40 to 50 with Graves' ophthalmopathy. The rearrangement uses TRBV28 and TRBJ2-7; 11 bases map to TRBD2. CDR3 amino acids: CASISGAATSGALPGQYF. The CDR3 region has the DNA TGTGCCAGCATCTCGGGGGCTGCGACTAGCGGGGCCCTTCCGGGGCAGTACTTC. Variable domain in full (rest from reference TRBV28 and TRBJ2-7): DVKVTQSSRYLVKRTGEKVFLECVQDMDHENMFWYRQDPGLGLRLIYFSYDVKMKEKGDIPEGYSVSREKKERFSLILESASTNQTSMYLCASISGAATSGALPGQYFGPGTRLTVT.